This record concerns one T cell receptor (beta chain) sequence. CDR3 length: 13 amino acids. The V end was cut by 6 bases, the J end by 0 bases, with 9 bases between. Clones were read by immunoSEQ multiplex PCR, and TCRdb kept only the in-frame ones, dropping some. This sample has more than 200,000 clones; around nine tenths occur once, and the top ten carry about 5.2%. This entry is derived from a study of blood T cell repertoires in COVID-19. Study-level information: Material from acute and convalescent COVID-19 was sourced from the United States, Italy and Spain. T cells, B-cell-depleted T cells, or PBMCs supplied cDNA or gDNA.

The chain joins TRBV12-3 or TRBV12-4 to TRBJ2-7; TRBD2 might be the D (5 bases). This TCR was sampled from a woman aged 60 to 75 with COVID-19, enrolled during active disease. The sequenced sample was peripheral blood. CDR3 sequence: CASRRLTSYEQYF. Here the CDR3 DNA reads TGTGCCAGCAGAAGACTAACCTCCTACGAGCAGTACTTC.